These T cell receptor beta chains were read from a single sample in a study of blood T cell repertoires in COVID-19. Assay: immunoSEQ multiplex PCR; the TCRdb copy retains only in-frame clones and omits some. The sample records around 20,000 clones, 80% to 90% being singletons. Sequencing was carried out using peripheral blood. These receptors all come from a human donor with active COVID-19. The donor label of this sample is uncertain. Each CDR3 is given with its conserved first and last residue. A D gene is named only where the DNA matches it firmly. For some rows the clone size is stated as once, few or many, or as a class when expanded; others skip it.

TRBD1 NA TRBJ2-1 TRBV3-1/TRBV3-2 TGTGCCAGCAGCTTTGGACAGGGGGGGTACAATGAGCAGTTCTTC CASSFGQGGYNEQFF
NA NA TRBJ1-2 TRBV9 TGTGCCAGCAGCGAGACGCCGCGCTGGGCTGACAGCTATGGCTACACCTTC CASSETPRWADSYGYTF
NA NA TRBJ2-1 TRBV4-3 TGCGCCAGCAGCCAAGAATGGGGCCCAGGAAACCTCTACAATGAGCAGTTCTTC CASSQEWGPGNLYNEQFF
NA NA TRBJ1-2 TRBV7-2 TGTGCCAGCAGCTTAGACATCTCCTCTGGCTACACCTTC CASSLDISSGYTF
NA NA TRBJ1-1 TRBV27 TGTGCCAGCAGTTTAAGACTACAGGGGAACACTGAAGCTTTCTTT CASSLRLQGNTEAFF
NA NA TRBJ2-1 TRBV29-1 TGCAGCGGCGGACAGACCCTAGACAATGAGCAGTTCTTC CSGGQTLDNEQFF
NA once TRBJ1-1 TRBV7-2 TGTGCCAGCAGCTTAGTCGGAGACACTGAAGCTTTCTTT CASSLVGDTEAFF
TRBD2 NA TRBJ2-3 TRBV14 TGTGCCAGCAGTCGAAGAGCGGGGTCTAGCACAGATACGCAGTATTTT CASSRRAGSSTDTQYF
NA NA TRBJ1-6 TRBV9 TGTGCCAGCAGTGTCGGGGGAGAGGGTTCACCCCTCCACTTT CASSVGGEGSPLHF
NA NA TRBJ1-1 TRBV28 TGTGCCAGCAGTTCCTACGTGGAAGCTTTCTTT CASSSYVEAFF
TRBD1 once TRBJ1-1 TRBV6-6 TGTGCCAGCAGCCGGGACAGAACCACTGAAGCTTTCTTT CASSRDRTTEAFF
NA NA TRBJ1-3 TRBV10-3 TGTGCCATCGGCGACAGGTCTGGAAACACCATATATTTT CAIGDRSGNTIYF
NA once TRBJ2-3 TRBV10-1 TGCGCCAGCAGCTTCGGGGGAACTCCTAGCACAGATACGCAGTATTTT CASSFGGTPSTDTQYF
TRBD1 once TRBJ2-5 TRBV27 TGTGCCAGCAGTTTTGGGACAGGGGGCGTGTCGGAGACCCAGTACTTC CASSFGTGGVSETQYF
NA once TRBJ2-7 TRBV6-6 TGTGCCAGCAGACCTAGTCGGGATGGAGAGCAGTACTTC CASRPSRDGEQYF
TRBD2 NA TRBJ2-3 TRBV7-3 TGTGCCAGCAGCTTCCCTCGACTAGCGGAGAGCACAGATACGCAGTATTTT CASSFPRLAESTDTQYF
NA NA TRBJ2-5 TRBV3-1/TRBV3-2 TGTGCCAGCAGCCTTCGGGAGACCCAGTACTTC CASSLRETQYF
NA NA TRBJ2-3 TRBV28 TGTGCCAGCAGACAGTACACAGATACGCAGTATTTT CASRQYTDTQYF
NA NA TRBJ1-1 TRBV2 TGTGCCAGCAGAACGACAGATAGAACTGAAGCTTTCTTT CASRTTDRTEAFF
NA once TRBJ2-7 TRBV19 TGTGCCAGTATGGGACTCGAGGGAAGCTCCTACGAGCAGTACTTC CASMGLEGSSYEQYF
TRBD1 NA TRBJ2-7 TRBV28 TGTGCCAGCAGTTTAGAGGGGACAGGGGGCGGGTGGTACTTC CASSLEGTGGGWYF
TRBD2 NA TRBJ2-7 TRBV29-1 TGCAGCGTGGGGGGAGGGCCTGTGTCCTACGAGCAGTACTTC CSVGGGPVSYEQYF
NA NA TRBJ1-5 TRBV4-1 TGCGCCAGCAGCCCTACGGTAGGGAGTCAGCCCCAGCATTTT CASSPTVGSQPQHF
NA NA TRBJ1-1 TRBV12-3/TRBV12-4 TGTGCCAGCAGCTCAGGCGTAGAAGCTTTCTTT CASSSGVEAFF
TRBD1 NA TRBJ1-2 TRBV11-2 TGTGCCAGCAGCTTGGACAGGAACTATGGCTACACCTTC CASSLDRNYGYTF
TRBD2 NA TRBJ2-1 TRBV4-2 TGTGCCAGCAGCCAAGTGTTTGGGGCGGGAGTTCAGCTTTTCAATGAGCAGTTCTTC CASSQVFGAGVQLFNEQFF
NA NA TRBJ2-3 TRBV6-2/TRBV6-3 TGTGCCAGCAGTTACCAGGGGGGTATTGAGACGCAGTATTTT CASSYQGGIETQYF
NA NA TRBJ2-5 TRBV5-4 TGTGCCAGCAGCTTTAAAGGGGTACAAGAGACCCAGTACTTC CASSFKGVQETQYF
TRBD1 NA TRBJ2-3 TRBV23-1 TGCGCCAGCAGTCACCCGCCCACAGGGGGAGGAACAGATACGCAGTATTTT CASSHPPTGGGTDTQYF
NA NA TRBJ2-7 TRBV11-2 TGTGCCAGCACCGGGAGCAGAACCTCCTACGAGCAGTACTTC CASTGSRTSYEQYF
NA NA TRBJ2-3 TRBV9 TGTGCCAGCAGCGTAGAGGCAGGCCGGTCTGTGGCAGATACGCAGTATTTT CASSVEAGRSVADTQYF
TRBD1 NA TRBJ2-5 TRBV18 TGTGCCAGCTCACCACCCAGGGGGCTTGAGACCCAGTACTTC CASSPPRGLETQYF
NA NA TRBJ2-3 TRBV5-5 TGTGCCAGCAGCTTGGTTGGGGGGGGGCAAAGAGATACGCAGTATTTT CASSLVGGGQRDTQYF
TRBD1 NA TRBJ2-5 TRBV9 TGTGCCAGCAGCGTAGGGGACAGGCTCCAAGAGACCCAGTACTTC CASSVGDRLQETQYF
TRBD2 NA TRBJ2-7 TRBV4-3 TGCGCCAGCAGCCGGGGACTAGCGGGAGGGCCCTACGAGCAGTACTTC CASSRGLAGGPYEQYF
NA NA TRBJ2-3 TRBV20-1 TGCAGTGCTAGTTTTGGGGGGAGTGAAGATACGCAGTATTTT CSASFGGSEDTQYF
NA once TRBJ2-7 TRBV7-3 TGTGCCAGCAGCTCCACCCCCGACAGCTACGAGCAGTACTTC CASSSTPDSYEQYF
NA NA TRBJ2-5 TRBV27 TGTGCCAGCAGTGGAGGGGCCCATAGAGCGGGGACCCAGTACTTC CASSGGAHRAGTQYF
TRBD2 NA TRBJ2-7 TRBV6-6 TGTGCCAGCAGCAGAGCGGGGGGGCCCATCTCCTACGAGCAGTACTTC CASSRAGGPISYEQYF
NA once TRBJ2-2 TRBV29-1 TGCAGCTTACAGGGCGACAACACCGGGGAGCTGTTTTTT CSLQGDNTGELFF
NA NA TRBJ1-2 TRBV29-1 TGCAGCGTTGAAGATTTCATGCAGGGACTCTATGGCTACACCTTC CSVEDFMQGLYGYTF
NA NA TRBJ2-3 TRBV7-2 TGTGCCAGCAGCCAACTTCGCACAGATACGCAGTATTTT CASSQLRTDTQYF
NA NA TRBJ1-6 TRBV3-1/TRBV3-2 TGTGCCAGCAGCCAACTAGCCCCCAGGGGCGCCTATAATTCACCCCTCCACTTT CASSQLAPRGAYNSPLHF
TRBD1 NA TRBJ1-2 TRBV3-1/TRBV3-2 TGTGCCAGCAGCCAGTCGGGACAGTCCTATGGCTACACCTTC CASSQSGQSYGYTF
TRBD2 NA TRBJ2-1 TRBV9 TGTGCCAGCAGCGTAGGGACTAGCGGGCGCCGGGTGGGTTTTAAGCAGTTCTTC CASSVGTSGRRVGFKQFF
NA NA TRBJ2-3 TRBV2 TGTGCCAGCAGTGTTAGCTTCACAGATACGCAGTATTTT CASSVSFTDTQYF
TRBD1 NA TRBJ1-2 TRBV7-9 TGTGCCAGCAGCCCTCGACAGGGGCAGAGCTATGGCTACACCTTC CASSPRQGQSYGYTF
TRBD1 NA TRBJ1-3 TRBV23-1 TGCGCCAGCAGTCAACGGGGGATGACAGGGAATGGAAACACCATATATTTT CASSQRGMTGNGNTIYF
TRBD1 NA TRBJ1-2 TRBV7-9 TGTGCCAGCAGCTCCAGGGGGCTGGGCTACACCTTC CASSSRGLGYTF
TRBD2 large TRBJ2-1 TRBV6-5 TGTGCCAGCAGGGGACTAGCGGGGCCTGAGCAGTTCTTC CASRGLAGPEQFF
NA NA TRBJ2-5 TRBV28 TGTGCCAGTCTCGGTTCACTTCAAGAGACCCAGTACTTC CASLGSLQETQYF
NA NA TRBJ2-2 TRBV2 TGTGCCAGCAGTCTTACGGGGTCGACCGGGGAGCTGTTTTTT CASSLTGSTGELFF
NA NA TRBJ1-2 TRBV20-1 TGCAGTGCTATAGAGCAGAATGGCTACACCTTC CSAIEQNGYTF
TRBD2 NA TRBJ2-1 TRBV5-4 TGTGCCAGCTTGCGGGCTAGCGGAGAATACAATGAGCAGTTCTTC CASLRASGEYNEQFF
NA once TRBJ2-3 TRBV11-3 TGTGCCAGCAGCTTAGCGGGAGAAGGCACAGATACGCAGTATTTT CASSLAGEGTDTQYF